These 23 T cell receptor beta chains came from one sample sequenced in a study of CD8 T cells in Susac syndrome. An amount of RNA that ranged from roughly 0.5 to 1 ug was reverse transcribed with random hexamers. TCRdb reprocessed the immunoSEQ multiplex PCR reads via MiXCR and lists one record per CDR3 protein. Found here are 80,000 or so distinct CDR3 sequences, 94% of them singletons; the top ten hold over 0.45%. Sequencing was carried out using CD8+ T cells from PBMCs. These receptors came from a human donor with Susac syndrome.

This sequence joins TRBV13 and TRBJ2-3, with a possible D match to TRBD1 (6 bases). V dropped 5 bases and J dropped 7 bases, with 10 bases sitting between them. CDR3 size: 12 residues. The germline gives CDR1 PRHDT, CDR2 FYEKMQ (reference sequence). The CDR3 sequence is CASSLGTHTQYF. CDR3 sequence (DNA): TGTGCCAGCAGCCTCGGGACACATACGCAGTATTTT.

This CDR3 reads CASSFDFRTEAFF. The DNA of the CDR3 is TGTGCCAGCAGCTTTGACTTTAGGACTGAAGCTTTCTTT. The V and J genes are TRBV5-4 and TRBJ1-1; the D is unclear. CDR3 length: 13 amino acids. Trimming cost V 2 bases and J 5 bases, with 10 bases left between them. Germline loops: CDR1 SGHNT, CDR2 YYREEE (reference sequence).

The gene calls are TRBV7-2 and TRBJ2-7; TRBD1 aligns across 9 bases. Germline assignment: CDR1 SGHTA and CDR2 FQGNSA. The CDR3 is 17 amino acids. Trimming took 6 bases from V and 2 from J; bases not matched to a gene: 14. CDR3 residues: CASSRPQDRGATYEQYF. CDR3 in DNA: TGTGCCAGCAGTCGCCCACAGGACAGGGGCGCCACCTACGAGCAGTACTTC. The variable domain in full, completed from reference TRBV7-2 and TRBJ2-7, reads GAGVSQSPSNKVTEKGKDVELRCDPISGHTALYWYRQSLGQGLEFLIYFQGNSAPDKSGLPSDRFSAERTGGSVSTLTIQRTQQEDSAVYLCASSRPQDRGATYEQYFGPGTRLTVT.

The V gene is TRBV30, the J gene TRBJ1-2; 8 bases fit TRBD1. V trimming: 0 bases; J trimming: 2 bases; junction bases outside the gene matches: 2. From germline, CDR1 is GTSNPN and CDR2 SVGIG (reference sequence). CDR3 length equals 14 residues. CDR3 protein: CAWSVTGDNYGYTF. CDR3 coding DNA: TGTGCCTGGAGTGTGACAGGGGACAACTATGGCTACACCTTC.

This chain links TRBV11-2 with TRBJ2-1, with 8 bases aligning to TRBD2. CDR3 length: 14 residues. The germline CDR1 and CDR2 sequences are SGHAT and FQNNGV. V dropped 8 bases and J dropped 2; count of bases not matched to a gene: 5. The CDR3 sequence is CASGRGGPYNEQFF. As DNA, the CDR3 is TGTGCCAGCGGCCGGGGGGGTCCCTACAATGAGCAGTTCTTC.

The chain uses TRBV11-2 and TRBJ2-5; TRBD1 might be the D (5 bases). This CDR3 spans 14 amino acids. Per the germline V gene, CDR1 is SGHAT and CDR2 is FQNNGV. The V end was cut by 3 bases, the J end by 5 bases, with 13 bases between. The CDR3 sequence: CASSFQGYSETQYF. In nucleotides, the CDR3 is TGTGCCAGCAGCTTCCAGGGTTACTCTGAGACCCAGTACTTC.

This sequence joins TRBV11-1 and TRBJ1-1, with a weak D call TRBD1 (6 bases). Between the trimmed V and J ends, which lost 0 bases and 4 bases, there was a span of 18 bases. The CDR3 covers 17 residues. Germline CDR1 is SGHAT and CDR2 is FQDESV (reference sequence). The CDR3 spells CASSLALGRGFFTEAFF. In nucleotides, the CDR3 is TGTGCCAGCAGCTTAGCACTGGGCAGGGGCTTTTTCACTGAAGCTTTCTTT.

The chain has TRBV20-1 and TRBJ2-5, with 8 bases fitting TRBD2. CDR1 and CDR2 from the germline V gene are DFQATT and SNEGSKA (reference sequence). This CDR3 has 15 residues. The V gene end was trimmed by 3 bases and the J gene end by 0 bases; junction bases not matched to a gene: 6. In DNA form, the CDR3 reads TGCAGTGCTAGGGAACTAGCGGCGTACCAAGAGACCCAGTACTTC. Protein product: CSARELAAYQETQYF.

This sequence joins TRBV2 and TRBJ2-4; 8 nucleotides align to TRBD1. The J segment lost 6 bases and the V segment lost 8 bases, leaving 12 bases of the junction unmatched. Per germline, CDR1 SNHLY and CDR2 FYNNEI. The CDR3 has 15 residues. The DNA for the CDR3 is TGTGCCAGCTCGACACAGGGGGTGGAAAGAAACATTCAGTACTTC. As protein: CASSTQGVERNIQYF.

In nucleotides, the CDR3 is TGTGCCAGCAGATACGGACAGGGTACCACCTACGAGCAGTACTTC. This encodes CASRYGQGTTYEQYF. The chain combines TRBV6-5 with TRBJ2-7, with TRBD1 matching 8 bases. The CDR3 extends over 15 amino acids. Germline assignment: CDR1 MNHEY and CDR2 SVGAGI. With V trimmed by 6 bases and J by 2 bases, 9 bases remained unmatched.

The chain has TRBV5-6 and TRBJ2-5, with D tentatively TRBD2 (7 bases). CDR1 SGHDT and CDR2 YYEEEE come from the germline V gene. V lost 4 bases and J lost 5, with 18 bases in between. The CDR3 sequence is 15 residues long. CDR3: CASSPGRGVLETQYF. The CDR3 DNA is TGTGCCAGCAGCCCGGGGAGGGGGGTACTGGAGACCCAGTACTTC.

The DNA for the CDR3 is TGTGCCAGCAGCTTTGGGGAGGGGAACACTGAAGCTTTCTTT. Amino acid sequence: CASSFGEGNTEAFF. The chain has TRBV7-9 and TRBJ1-1; no reliable D call. The germline gives CDR1 SEHNR, CDR2 FQNEAQ (reference sequence). The CDR3 extends over 14 amino acids. Trimming cost V 3 bases and J 1 base, with 9 bases left between them.

This chain connects TRBV19 to TRBJ2-7; no definite D call. Germline loops: CDR1 LNHDA, CDR2 SQIVND (reference sequence). V lost 2 bases to trimming and J lost 3 bases, with 14 bases between them. The CDR3 runs to 15 residues. The CDR3 here is CASSIIRDAGYEQYF. CDR3 DNA sequence: TGTGCCAGTAGTATAATTAGAGACGCAGGCTACGAGCAGTACTTC.

The J gene is TRBJ2-5, the V gene TRBV24-1; 7 nucleotides line up with TRBD1. The CDR3 runs to 13 residues. From germline, CDR1 is KGHDR and CDR2 SFDVKD. The junction had 0 bases not matched to a gene; V was cut back by 5 bases and J by 1 base. CDR3 DNA sequence: TGTGCCACCAGTGGGGACAGCCAAGAGACCCAGTACTTC. This codes for CATSGDSQETQYF.

V and J are TRBV5-6 and TRBJ2-1; TRBD1 might be the D (5 bases). V gave up 0 bases and J gave up 2 bases, with 9 bases separating them. This CDR3 is 15 amino acids long. CDR1 SGHDT and CDR2 YYEEEE come from the germline V gene. For the CDR3, the DNA is TGTGCCAGCAGCTTGGCCTTCAGGGCCTACAATGAGCAGTTCTTC. It is translated as CASSLAFRAYNEQFF.

This clonotype has only one observation. J is TRBJ2-5 and V is TRBV4-1, with 7 bases fitting TRBD1. Trimming took 6 bases from V and 2 from J; bases not matched to a gene: 6. The CDR3 is made up of 14 amino acids. The germline V gene encodes CDR1 MGHRA and CDR2 YSYEKL. The CDR3 reads CASSPRQGQETQYF. DNA for the CDR3: TGCGCCAGCAGTCCCAGACAGGGACAAGAGACCCAGTACTTC.

The chain carries TRBV4-1 and TRBJ2-7; D call uncertain. The CDR3 runs 14 residues. Germline loops: CDR1 MGHRA, CDR2 YSYEKL. Trimming took 0 bases from V and 2 from J, leaving 8 bases between them. The CDR3 DNA reads TGCGCCAGCAGCCAAGATCGGGTAGCCTACGAGCAGTACTTC. The encoded protein is CASSQDRVAYEQYF.

The V and J genes are TRBV7-3 and TRBJ2-1; perhaps TRBD1 as D (6 bases). V was clipped by 3 bases and J by 7 bases, with 13 bases between them. This CDR3 spans 14 amino acids. Germline V gives CDR1 SGHTA, CDR2 FQGTGA. CDR3 nucleotide sequence: TGTGCCAGCAGCTTTACAGGGATGGGTAATGAGCAGTTCTTC. Encoded protein: CASSFTGMGNEQFF.

This chain joins TRBV6-2 or TRBV6-3 and TRBJ2-3; D remains ambiguous. In germline, CDR1 is MNHEY, CDR2 SVGEGT. V lost 5 bases and J 4 bases, leaving 13 bases between the germline ends. The CDR3 consists of 14 residues. CDR3 nucleotide sequence: TGTGCCAGCAGTAATGGGCCTTCGCCAGATACGCAGTATTTT. Translating it yields CASSNGPSPDTQYF.

The chain has TRBV4-1 and TRBJ1-2; D ambiguous. CDR3 length: 15 amino acids. CDR1 MGHRA and CDR2 YSYEKL come from the germline V gene. V dropped 0 bases and J dropped 3 bases, with 11 bases sitting between them. CDR3 sequence reads: CASSQDLRPDYGYTF. The CDR3 nucleotides read TGCGCCAGCAGCCAAGATCTTAGGCCTGACTATGGCTACACCTTC.

The chain recombines TRBV7-6 with TRBJ2-3; perhaps D is TRBD1 or TRBD2 (5 bases each). This CDR3 is built from 14 residues. Trimming took 4 bases from V and 0 from J, leaving 8 bases between them. CDR1 SGHVS and CDR2 FNYEAQ come from the germline V gene. The chain's CDR3 is CASSSRDSTDTQYF. The CDR3 DNA follows: TGTGCCAGCAGCTCAAGGGACAGCACAGATACGCAGTATTTT.

This chain uses TRBV7-3 with TRBJ2-4, with D unclear. The germline gives CDR1 SGHTA, CDR2 FQGTGA. The V end was cut by 1 base, the J end by 5 bases, with 9 bases between. CDR3 size: 14 residues. CDR3 in amino acids: CASSLSGGENIQYF. CDR3 nucleotide sequence: TGTGCCAGCAGCTTAAGCGGTGGAGAAAACATTCAGTACTTC.

The chain carries TRBV9 and TRBJ1-2, with 7 bases identical to TRBD1. The CDR3 is made up of 12 amino acids. Losses at the gene ends were 2 bases for V and 8 bases for J; bases not matched to a gene: 3. Germline-derived CDR1 and CDR2 are SGDLS and YYNGEE. The CDR3 sequence is CASSVQGGGYTF. The DNA for the CDR3 is TGTGCCAGCAGCGTCCAGGGGGGAGGCTACACCTTC.